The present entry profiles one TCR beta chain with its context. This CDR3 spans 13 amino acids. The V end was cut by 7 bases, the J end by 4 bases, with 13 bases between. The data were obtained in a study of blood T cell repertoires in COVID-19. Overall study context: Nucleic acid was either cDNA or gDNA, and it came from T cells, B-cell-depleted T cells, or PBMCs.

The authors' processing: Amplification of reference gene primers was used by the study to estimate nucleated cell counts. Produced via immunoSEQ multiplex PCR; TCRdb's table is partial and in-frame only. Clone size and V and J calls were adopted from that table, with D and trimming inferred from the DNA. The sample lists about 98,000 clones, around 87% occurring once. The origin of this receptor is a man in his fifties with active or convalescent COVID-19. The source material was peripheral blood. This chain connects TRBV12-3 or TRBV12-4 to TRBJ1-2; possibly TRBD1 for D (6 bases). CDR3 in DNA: TGTGCCAGCAACTTACAGGGTAGCTATGGCTACACCTTC. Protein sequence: CASNLQGSYGYTF.